This paragraph reports one TCR beta chain. Its antigen is currently unknown. V gave up 5 bases and J gave up 2 bases, with 12 bases separating them. The CDR3 is 14 residues long. The germline CDR1 and CDR2 sequences are SGHVS and FNYEAQ. There was relapse after autologous stem cell transplantation in every patient, and there was variation in brentuximab vedotin exposure. These data come from a study of PD-1 blockade in classical Hodgkin lymphoma. Study results and limitations: The diversity seen at baseline in complete responders resembled that of newly diagnosed patients. Relative to healthy donors, newly diagnosed patients reportedly had lower baseline TCR diversity, which was reported as lower still in relapsed/refractory patients.

Profiled with immunoSEQ multiplex PCR; TCRdb holds only in-frame clones, not every one. The table records tens of thousands of clones, around 70% of them present only once. The receptor's source is a human donor with classical Hodgkin lymphoma. The chain is built from TRBV7-6 and TRBJ2-5; D is undetermined. Material: peripheral blood mononuclear cells (PBMCs), obtained before the second cycle of nivolumab. CDR3 sequence: CASSPPVGQETQYF. In DNA, the CDR3 is TGTGCCAGCAGCCCGCCTGTCGGTCAAGAGACCCAGTACTTC.